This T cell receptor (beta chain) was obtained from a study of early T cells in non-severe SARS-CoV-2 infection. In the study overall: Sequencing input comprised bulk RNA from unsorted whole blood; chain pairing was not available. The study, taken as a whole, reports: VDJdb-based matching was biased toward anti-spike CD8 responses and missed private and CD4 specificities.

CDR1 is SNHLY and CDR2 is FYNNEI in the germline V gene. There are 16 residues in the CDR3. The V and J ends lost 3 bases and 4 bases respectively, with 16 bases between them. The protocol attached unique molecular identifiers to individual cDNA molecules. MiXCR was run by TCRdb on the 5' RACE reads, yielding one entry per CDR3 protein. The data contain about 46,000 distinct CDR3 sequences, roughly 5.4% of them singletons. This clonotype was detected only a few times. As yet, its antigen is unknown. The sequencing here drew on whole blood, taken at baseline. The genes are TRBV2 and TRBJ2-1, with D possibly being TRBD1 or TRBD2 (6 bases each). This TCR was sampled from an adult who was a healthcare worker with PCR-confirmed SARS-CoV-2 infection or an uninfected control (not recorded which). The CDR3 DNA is TGTGCCAGCAGTGATGTAGGGGGGATGAGGTACAATGAGCAGTTCTTC. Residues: CASSDVGGMRYNEQFF.